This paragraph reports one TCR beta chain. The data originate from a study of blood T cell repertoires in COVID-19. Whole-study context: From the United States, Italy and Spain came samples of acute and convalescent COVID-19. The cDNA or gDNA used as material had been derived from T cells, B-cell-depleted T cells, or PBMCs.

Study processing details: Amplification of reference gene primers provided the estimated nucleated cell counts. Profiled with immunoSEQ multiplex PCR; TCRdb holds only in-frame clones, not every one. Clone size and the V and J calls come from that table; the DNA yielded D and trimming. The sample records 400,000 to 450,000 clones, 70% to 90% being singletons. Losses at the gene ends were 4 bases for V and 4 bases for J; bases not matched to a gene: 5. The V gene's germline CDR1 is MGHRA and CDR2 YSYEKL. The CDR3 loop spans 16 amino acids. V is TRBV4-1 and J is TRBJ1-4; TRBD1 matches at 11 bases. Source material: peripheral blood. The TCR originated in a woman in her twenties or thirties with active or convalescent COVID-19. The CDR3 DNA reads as TGCGCCAGCAGCCCACGGACAGGGGGCTTTAATGAAAAACTGTTTTTT. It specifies CASSPRTGGFNEKLFF.